Presented here are 18 T cell receptor beta chains from one specimen sequenced in a study of CD8 T cells in ankylosing spondylitis. Using its own MiXCR run on the 5' RACE reads, TCRdb lists one record per CDR3 protein. The sample yields approximately 150,000 distinct CDR3 sequences, roughly 31% seen once. The specimen sequenced was synovial fluid, either unsorted or a sorted T cell fraction (not recorded which). Every receptor here comes from a male donor with ankylosing spondylitis.

A few counts support this clonotype. V and J are TRBV20-1 and TRBJ2-7; D not resolved. Germline-derived CDR1 and CDR2 are DFQATT and SNEGSKA (reference sequence). The V gene lost 3 bases and the J gene lost 6 bases, with 15 bases spanning the gap. This CDR3 comprises 13 residues. DNA of the CDR3: TGCAGTGCTAGTCTCAGTCCCCTATCCGAGCAGTACTTC. It specifies CSASLSPLSEQYF.

In this sample, this clonotype turned up a few times. The chain has TRBV7-9 and TRBJ1-2, with a tentative D call TRBD1 (5 bases). The ends were cut back, 1 base at V and 5 bases at J, with 14 bases in the middle. The CDR3 spans 15 residues. CDR1 SEHNR and CDR2 FQNEAQ come from the germline V gene (reference sequence). This CDR3 is CASSLGQGNNYGYTF. CDR3 coding DNA: TGTGCCAGCAGCTTAGGGCAGGGAAATAATTATGGCTACACCTTC.

This rearrangement joins TRBV27 to TRBJ1-5; 7 positions match TRBD1. The CDR3 spans 16 residues. Looked up from germline, CDR1 is MNHEY and CDR2 is SMNVEV (reference sequence). The junction had 9 bases not matched to a gene; V was cut back by 5 bases and J by 2 bases. The CDR3 sequence is CASSLTGVSGNQPQHF. DNA of the CDR3: TGTGCCAGCAGTCTTACAGGGGTCAGCGGCAATCAGCCCCAGCATTTT.

The chain links TRBV2 to TRBJ2-3; no clear D gene. The CDR3 consists of 15 residues. CDR1 is SNHLY, CDR2 FYNNEI, per germline. Trimming pared 6 bases from V and 2 bases from J, leaving 15 bases between. The DNA for the CDR3 is TGTGCCAGCAGGGTGGACGGAAGTTACACAGATACGCAGTATTTT. Residues: CASRVDGSYTDTQYF.

This chain connects TRBV19 to TRBJ1-4; D is unresolved. The CDR3 extends over 13 amino acids. V lost 7 bases to trimming and J lost 4 bases, with 10 bases between them. Germline CDR1 and CDR2: LNHDA and SQIVND (reference sequence). The CDR3 coding sequence is TGTGCCAGTACAGGCAGGCTTAATGAAAAACTGTTTTTT. As protein: CASTGRLNEKLFF.

A single count supports this clonotype. CDR3 loop: CASSQDAQGTSPLHF. CDR3 sequence (DNA): TGTGCCAGCAGCCAAGATGCGCAGGGGACTTCACCCCTCCACTTT. The chain employs TRBV3-1 and TRBJ1-6; tentatively, D is TRBD1 (6 bases). The germline V gene encodes CDR1 LGHDT and CDR2 YNNKEL (reference sequence). V lost 0 bases and J lost 9, with 12 bases in between. The length of the CDR3 is 15 residues.

The chain's CDR3 is CASTRTDNEQFF. CDR3 nucleotides: TGTGCCAGCACACGAACCGACAATGAGCAGTTCTTC. The rearrangement joins TRBV27 to TRBJ2-1, with D unresolved. The CDR3 is 12 amino acids. CDR1 is MNHEY, CDR2 SMNVEV, per germline (reference sequence). Deletions cut 7 bases from V and 5 bases from J, with 9 bases between.

At least ten counts were recorded for this clonotype. CDR3 DNA: TGTGCCAGCAGTGAAGGGTTGTTTAGGGATGGGAGCAATCAGCCCCAGCATTTT. This codes for CASSEGLFRDGSNQPQHF. The V gene is TRBV2, the J gene TRBJ1-5; D unresolved. With 1 base removed from V and 1 base from J, the gap between germline ends came to 17 bases. CDR1 is SNHLY, CDR2 FYNNEI, per germline. The CDR3 extends over 18 amino acids.

This clonotype was seen at least ten times. This chain joins TRBV12-3 or TRBV12-4 and TRBJ2-1; D gene unclear. The CDR3 is made up of 13 amino acids. Trimming removed 6 bases from V and 11 bases from J, with 17 bases in between. The CDR3 sequence: CASSMGPRSQQFF. The CDR3 nucleotides are TGTGCCAGCAGCATGGGCCCTAGGTCGCAGCAGTTCTTC.

The chain recombines TRBV5-1 with TRBJ2-3; D ambiguous. CDR1 SGHRS and CDR2 YFSETQ come from the germline V gene. This CDR3 is built from 15 residues. Trimming pared 3 bases from V and 2 bases from J, leaving 13 bases between. CDR3 nucleotide sequence: TGCGCCAGCAGCTATGACACCCCCTCCACAGATACGCAGTATTTT. Amino acid sequence: CASSYDTPSTDTQYF.

The chain joins TRBV4-1 to TRBJ2-5; 7 bases map to TRBD2. CDR1 and CDR2 from the germline V gene are MGHRA and YSYEKL. J gave up 5 bases and V 5 bases, and 11 bases lay outside the gene matches. This CDR3 spans 15 amino acids. The DNA for the CDR3 is TGCGCCAGCAGCTTCGAAGGGAGGGACTATGAGACCCAGTACTTC. It yields the protein CASSFEGRDYETQYF.

The sample holds one count of this clonotype. This chain joins TRBV6-1 and TRBJ1-5, with TRBD1 matching 9 bases. CDR1 is MNHNS, CDR2 SASEGT, per germline. The CDR3 is made up of 14 amino acids. The J segment lost 7 bases and the V segment lost 4 bases, leaving 5 bases of the junction unmatched. CDR3 in amino acids: CASSVGQGHQPQHF. The CDR3 nucleotides are TGTGCCAGCAGTGTCGGACAGGGGCACCAGCCCCAGCATTTT.

The chain is built from TRBV11-2 and TRBJ2-3, with 14 bases that match TRBD2. The junction had 6 bases not matched to a gene; V was cut back by 6 bases and J by 4 bases. The V gene's germline CDR1 is SGHAT and CDR2 FQNNGV. The CDR3 has 16 amino acids. CDR3 sequence reads: CASSGGLAGGADTQYF. The CDR3 coding sequence is TGTGCCAGCAGTGGAGGACTAGCGGGAGGAGCAGATACGCAGTATTTT.

The rearrangement uses TRBV10-3 and TRBJ2-2; D call uncertain. The ends were cut back, 2 bases at V and 1 base at J, with 8 bases in the middle. The CDR3 runs 15 residues. Germline values: CDR1 ENHRY, CDR2 SYGVKD. The CDR3 sequence: CAISERTVNTGELFF. The CDR3 DNA reads as TGTGCCATCAGTGAGCGCACAGTGAACACCGGGGAGCTGTTTTTT.

The rearrangement links TRBV12-3 or TRBV12-4 to TRBJ2-7, with 10 bases fitting TRBD2. V lost 4 bases to trimming and J lost 2 bases; unmatched junction nucleotides: 11. The CDR3 is made up of 17 amino acids. CDR3 nucleotide sequence: TGTGCCAGCAGTTCCGCACCGGGACTAGCGAACCCCTACGAGCAGTACTTC. It translates to CASSSAPGLANPYEQYF.

There are a few counts of this clonotype. The J gene is TRBJ2-1, the V gene TRBV10-3; D may be TRBD2 (6 bases). CDR1 is ENHRY, CDR2 SYGVKD, per germline. The CDR3 extends over 12 amino acids. Trimming removed 8 bases at V and 9 bases at J, with 14 bases between. The CDR3 DNA sequence: TGTGCCATCTCTGGGGGGAGCACTGAGCAGTTCTTC. Its translation: CAISGGSTEQFF.

This clonotype was counted at least ten times. The V gene is TRBV20-1, the J gene TRBJ2-1, with TRBD1 matching 10 bases. Germline V gene data show CDR1 as DFQATT and CDR2 as SNEGSKA (reference sequence). The CDR3 is made up of 15 amino acids. Trimming removed 5 bases from V and 6 bases from J; junction bases left unmatched: 10. The chain's CDR3 is CSAAGGDRGINEQFF. CDR3 in DNA: TGCAGTGCTGCGGGTGGGGACAGGGGTATCAATGAGCAGTTCTTC.

This clonotype has only a few counts. The V and J genes are TRBV2 and TRBJ1-4, with TRBD1 matching over 8 bases. The germline CDR1 and CDR2 sequences are SNHLY and FYNNEI. V was pared by 6 bases and J by 8 bases, with 8 bases of the junction left unmatched. This CDR3 is 14 amino acids long. The DNA for the CDR3 is TGTGCCAGCAGGGATAGGACAGGGCGGGAAAAACTGTTTTTT. Amino acids: CASRDRTGREKLFF. The entire variable domain, with the rest obtained from reference TRBV2 and TRBJ1-4, is as follows: EPEVTQTPSHQVTQMGQEVILRCVPISNHLYFYWYRQILGQKVEFLVSFYNNEISEKSEIFDDQFSVERPDGSNFTLKIRSTKLEDSAMYFCASRDRTGREKLFFGSGTQLSVL.